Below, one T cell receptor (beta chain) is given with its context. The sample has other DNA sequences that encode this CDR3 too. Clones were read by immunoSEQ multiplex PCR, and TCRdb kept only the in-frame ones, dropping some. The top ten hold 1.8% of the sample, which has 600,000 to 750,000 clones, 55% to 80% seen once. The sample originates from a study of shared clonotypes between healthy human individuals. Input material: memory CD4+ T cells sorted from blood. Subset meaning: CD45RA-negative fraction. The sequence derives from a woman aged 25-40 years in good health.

In DNA, the CDR3 is TGCGCCAGCAGCCTCTCGTCGGGATCCTACAATGAGCAGTTCTTC. Its protein product is CASSLSSGSYNEQFF. This rearrangement joins TRBV5-1 to TRBJ2-1, with TRBD2 as a possible D gene (5 bases). CDR3 length: 15 amino acids. V lost 4 bases and J 1 base, leaving 12 bases between the germline ends. Per the germline V gene, CDR1 is SGHRS and CDR2 is YFSETQ.